The 27 T cell receptor beta chains reported below all come from one sample, sequenced in a study of T-cell reconstitution after alpha-beta-depleted transplantation in children. Unique molecular identifiers were built into the TCRbeta library. From the PCR reads, TCRdb called clonotypes with MiXCR, one entry per CDR3 protein. Altogether a few hundred thousand distinct CDR3 sequences are present, 20% to 30% being singletons, with the ten largest covering about 35%. The source was PBMCs, collected before TCRalphabeta/CD19-depleted stem cell transplant. These receptors originate from a boy under two years old with Wiskott-Aldrich syndrome, due to receive a stem cell transplant.

The chain joins TRBV5-4 to TRBJ2-3; 7 nucleotides line up with TRBD1. Germline-derived CDR1 and CDR2 are SGHNT and YYREEE (reference sequence). Trimming removed 1 base from V and 0 bases from J; junction bases left unmatched: 2. This CDR3 has 15 amino acids. CDR3 in DNA: TGTGCCAGCAGCTTGTGGACAGGTAGCACAGATACGCAGTATTTT. Its protein product is CASSLWTGSTDTQYF.

The rearrangement uses TRBV20-1 and TRBJ1-2; D unclear. Between the trimmed V and J ends, which lost 7 bases and 9 bases, there was a span of 9 bases. Germline assignment: CDR1 DFQATT and CDR2 SNEGSKA (reference sequence). CDR3 size: 9 residues. Here the CDR3 DNA reads TGCAGTGACGGTTTGAGCTACACCTTC. The encoded protein is CSDGLSYTF.

The chain uses TRBV7-9 and TRBJ2-1; 8 bases line up with TRBD2. Per germline, CDR1 SEHNR and CDR2 FQNEAQ (reference sequence). The CDR3 spans 15 residues. V was clipped by 4 bases and J by 7 bases; unmatched bases: 9. CDR3 amino acids: CASSSRTSWENEQFF. The CDR3 nucleotides read TGTGCCAGCAGCTCTCGGACTAGCTGGGAGAATGAGCAGTTCTTC.

V is TRBV6-5 and J is TRBJ1-2; maybe TRBD1 (5 bases). The CDR3 is 12 residues long. CDR1 and CDR2 from the germline V gene are MNHEY and SVGAGI. Trimming stripped 10 bases from V and 12 bases from J, with 21 bases between. CDR3 nucleotide sequence: TGTGCCACCAGGGATCTGGCGAGCAAAGACACCTTC. Its translation is CATRDLASKDTF.

This clonotype appeared a few times. This rearrangement joins TRBV29-1 to TRBJ2-1, with 9 bases aligning to TRBD2. The CDR3 loop spans 14 amino acids. The germline gives CDR1 SQVTM, CDR2 ANQGSEA. V was pared by 7 bases and J by 9 bases, with 13 bases of the junction left unmatched. CDR3 in DNA: TGCAGCGGGCGGGAGGGGAGGACCGTAGGTGAGCAGTTCTTC. This translates into CSGREGRTVGEQFF.

CDR3: CASSQQGRLTEAFF. The DNA of the CDR3 is TGTGCCAGCAGCCAACAGGGGAGGCTCACTGAAGCTTTCTTT. V usage is TRBV12-3 or TRBV12-4 and J usage is TRBJ1-1, with 7 bases matching TRBD1. This CDR3 region has 14 residues. J lost 4 bases, V lost 6 bases, and 8 bases had no gene match.

This clonotype was seen more than once but under ten times. The chain is built from TRBV7-3 and TRBJ2-3, with 7 nucleotides matching TRBD2. Trimming removed 4 bases from V and 2 bases from J; junction bases left unmatched: 9. Per the germline V gene, CDR1 is SGHTA and CDR2 is FQGTGA. The CDR3 has 16 residues. CDR3 amino acids: CASSSRGAGYTDTQYF. For the CDR3, the DNA is TGTGCCAGCAGCTCCCGGGGAGCGGGGTACACAGATACGCAGTATTTT.

The chain links TRBV28 to TRBJ2-7; maybe TRBD2 (6 bases). The germline V and J ends were trimmed by 5 bases and 5 bases, with 19 bases remaining between them. The germline CDR1 and CDR2 sequences are MDHEN and SYDVKM. CDR3 length: 15 amino acids. The CDR3 loop is CASSTPGLASHEQYF. Written as DNA, the CDR3 is TGTGCCAGCAGTACGCCGGGACTTGCAAGCCACGAGCAGTACTTC.

There are a few counts of this clonotype. The rearrangement uses TRBV6-1 and TRBJ2-2; TRBD2 matches at 8 bases. Germline CDR1 and CDR2: MNHNS and SASEGT. This CDR3 has 17 amino acids. Trimming at V came to 3 bases and at J to 1 base, leaving 7 bases not matched to a gene. The chain's CDR3 is CASSEFRLAGNTGELFF. The CDR3 DNA reads as TGTGCCAGCAGTGAGTTTCGTCTAGCGGGGAACACCGGGGAGCTGTTTTTT.

The chain recombines TRBV12-3 or TRBV12-4 with TRBJ1-5, with D possibly being TRBD1 (5 bases). This CDR3 region has 17 residues. Trimming stripped 4 bases from V and 0 bases from J, with 16 bases between. The CDR3 sequence is CASSSRQRENSNQPQHF. The CDR3 DNA is TGTGCCAGCAGTTCACGACAGAGAGAAAATAGCAATCAGCCCCAGCATTTT.

The rearrangement joins TRBV12-3 or TRBV12-4 to TRBJ1-2; tentatively, D is TRBD1 (6 bases). The CDR3 contains 14 residues. V shed 3 bases and J shed 0 bases, with 8 bases lying between them. The CDR3 reads CASSFRTANYGYTF. The CDR3 region has the DNA TGTGCCAGCAGTTTCCGGACAGCTAACTATGGCTACACCTTC.

The chain recombines TRBV4-1 with TRBJ2-2, with TRBD2 matching 9 bases. Per germline, CDR1 MGHRA and CDR2 YSYEKL. This CDR3 comprises 21 residues. After removal of 0 bases from V and 0 bases from J, the junction contained 14 bases not matched to a gene. The CDR3 bases are TGCGCCAGCAGCCAAGATCCCGCGGGAGGGTTTATTAGCGCGAACACCGGGGAGCTGTTTTTT. Its protein is CASSQDPAGGFISANTGELFF.

This clonotype was detected a few times. The gene calls are TRBV5-1 and TRBJ2-4, with D maybe TRBD2 (6 bases). The CDR3 has 12 residues. V was pared by 1 base and J by 14 bases, with 13 bases between. Germline V gene lookup returns CDR1 SGHRS and CDR2 YFSETQ. CDR3 region: CASSLSGDVEYF. As DNA, the CDR3 is TGCGCCAGCAGCTTGTCGGGAGACGTTGAGTACTTC.

V usage is TRBV29-1 and J usage is TRBJ2-7, with D perhaps matching TRBD2 (7 bases). Trimming pared 6 bases from V and 3 bases from J, leaving 9 bases between. There are 11 residues in the CDR3. Germline V gives CDR1 SQVTM, CDR2 ANQGSEA. The CDR3 loop is CSVGGLYEQYF. The CDR3 nucleotides read TGCAGCGTCGGGGGGCTCTACGAGCAGTACTTC.

Of note for this clonotype: In this CDR3 the conserved last residue, phenylalanine or tryptophan, is missing, so a read error is likely. The chain combines TRBV12-3 or TRBV12-4 with TRBJ2-1; the D gene is possibly TRBD2 (5 bases). This CDR3 has 15 amino acids. Trimming shortened V by 2 bases and J by 4 bases, and 12 bases separated the two germline ends. Here the CDR3 reads CASSLYLAVYNEQFL. The CDR3 bases are TGTGCCAGCAGTTTATATCTAGCAGTATACAATGAGCAGTTCTTG.

The V gene is TRBV6-5, the J gene TRBJ2-1; tentative D call: TRBD2 (6 bases). The germline gives CDR1 MNHEY, CDR2 SVGAGI. The CDR3 sequence is 15 residues long. V lost 0 bases and J lost 3, with 9 bases in between. The CDR3 DNA reads as TGTGCCAGCAGTTACTCCAGGAGGGGCTACAATGAGCAGTTCTTC. It specifies CASSYSRRGYNEQFF.

The CDR3 DNA sequence: TGTGCCAGCAGCCTAGACAGGGGAGGAAGCAATCAGCCCCAGCATTTT. It specifies CASSLDRGGSNQPQHF. The chain carries TRBV4-2 and TRBJ1-5; 8 nucleotides align to TRBD1. The V gene's germline CDR1 is LGHNA and CDR2 YNFKEQ. The CDR3 is made up of 16 amino acids. V was clipped by 4 bases and J by 1 base; unmatched bases: 6.

This clonotype has more than one count but fewer than ten. V and J are TRBV4-1 and TRBJ2-1, with D tentatively TRBD2 (6 bases). V was pared by 0 bases and J by 4 bases, with 25 bases between. This CDR3 spans 20 amino acids. CDR1 MGHRA and CDR2 YSYEKL come from the germline V gene. The CDR3 region is CASSQDRLARPPRIYNEQFF. The CDR3 nucleotides read TGCGCCAGCAGCCAAGATCGGCTAGCGAGACCCCCCCGTATATACAATGAGCAGTTCTTC.

This clonotype was counted a few times. The CDR3 DNA reads as TGTGCCAGCAGTTTTAATCAGGGACTTAACAAAGCTTTCTTT. Amino acid sequence: CASSFNQGLNKAFF. The V and J genes are TRBV12-3 or TRBV12-4 and TRBJ1-1, with D tentatively TRBD1 (5 bases). This CDR3 has 14 residues. Trimming removed 3 bases at V and 9 bases at J, with 17 bases between.

The chain combines TRBV12-3 or TRBV12-4 with TRBJ1-2; 12 nucleotides match TRBD1. The CDR3 length is 15 residues. The V and J ends lost 6 bases and 8 bases, in that order; junction bases with no gene match: 10. CDR3 in amino acids: CASRRGQGALWGYTF. The CDR3 nucleotides are TGTGCCAGCAGGCGGGGACAGGGGGCTCTTTGGGGCTACACCTTC.

This rearrangement joins TRBV18 to TRBJ2-7, with 10 bases identical to TRBD2. CDR1 and CDR2 from the germline V gene are KGHSH and LQKENI. This CDR3 comprises 15 residues. Unmatched junction bases numbered 2, after V lost 0 bases and J lost 3 bases. DNA for the CDR3: TGTGCCAGCTCACCACCGGGACTAGCGTTCTACGAGCAGTACTTC. Translated, it gives CASSPPGLAFYEQYF.

Only a few counts were recorded for this clonotype. This chain links TRBV20-1 with TRBJ1-2; D possibly corresponds to TRBD1 (6 bases). Germline V lookup: CDR1 DFQATT, CDR2 SNEGSKA (reference sequence). CDR3 size: 18 residues. The V end lost 3 bases, the J end lost 1 base, and 24 bases lay between the germline ends. The CDR3 reads CSARELLGTGKFNYGYTF. In DNA form, the CDR3 reads TGCAGTGCTAGGGAACTATTGGGCACAGGGAAATTTAACTATGGCTACACCTTC.

Only a few counts were recorded for this clonotype. V usage is TRBV7-9 and J usage is TRBJ1-5; D is undetermined. Trimming took off 5 bases at V and 11 bases at J, with 19 bases between the two ends. The germline gives CDR1 SEHNR, CDR2 FQNEAQ (reference sequence). CDR3 length equals 14 residues. CDR3 sequence reads: CASSPTAIPSAQHF. CDR3 sequence (DNA): TGTGCCAGCAGCCCAACCGCAATCCCATCAGCCCAGCATTTT.

This clonotype was counted at least ten times. The chain combines TRBV5-1 with TRBJ1-2, with D hard to call. This CDR3 has 13 amino acids. CDR1 is SGHRS and CDR2 is YFSETQ in the germline V gene. V was clipped by 0 bases and J by 4 bases, with 7 bases between them. The CDR3 DNA sequence: TGCGCCAGCAGCTTGGCGGGAGGCTATGGCTACACCTTC. Encoded protein: CASSLAGGYGYTF.

Only a few counts were recorded for this clonotype. This chain uses TRBV20-1 with TRBJ2-3, with D tentatively TRBD1 (5 bases). The germline CDR1 and CDR2 sequences are DFQATT and SNEGSKA (reference sequence). CDR3 size: 14 residues. V was pared by 0 bases and J by 4 bases, with 11 bases between. CDR3 bases: TGCAGTGCTAGAGATCTGGGGCGTGCAGATACGCAGTATTTT. Translation gives CSARDLGRADTQYF.

The chain couples TRBV7-2 to TRBJ1-2, with D hard to call. The CDR3 has 16 residues. Germline CDR1 reads SGHTA; CDR2 reads FQGNSA. The V end was cut by 2 bases, the J end by 1 base, with 14 bases between. CDR3 sequence reads: CASSLSSGMGNYGYTF. CDR3 coding DNA: TGTGCCAGCAGCTTATCCTCGGGGATGGGTAACTATGGCTACACCTTC.

The rearrangement joins TRBV28 to TRBJ1-2, with 9 bases identical to TRBD1. Germline V gene sequence: CDR1 MDHEN, CDR2 SYDVKM. The CDR3 loop spans 15 amino acids. With 7 bases clipped from V and 12 bases from J, the junction kept 18 bases outside the gene matches. CDR3 sequence reads: CASTTNAPGQGVNTF. The CDR3 coding sequence is TGTGCCAGCACTACAAATGCCCCGGGACAGGGTGTAAACACCTTC.